This TCR beta chain emerged from a study of tumor-infiltrating lymphocytes in oesophageal squamous cell carcinoma. The CDR3 contains 12 residues. CDR1 and CDR2 from the germline V gene are MNHNS and SASEGT. TCRdb reanalysed the PCR reads using MiXCR and keeps one entry per CDR3 protein. This sample has 10,000 to 15,000 distinct CDR3 sequences, with 55% to 65% found just once. This TCR was recovered from a female donor with esophageal squamous cell carcinoma. The chain employs TRBV6-1 and TRBJ2-1; no clear D. The J call is uncertain, as TRBJ2-7 better fits the DNA end. The specimen sequenced was esophageal tumor tissue. The CDR3 sequence: CASSEGYYEQYF. DNA for the CDR3: TGTGCCAGCAGTGAAGGGTACTACGAGCAGTACTTC.